The 25 T cell receptor beta chains given below trace back to one sample, sequenced in a study of cytomegalovirus exposure and HLA in healthy donors. Profiled with immunoSEQ multiplex PCR; TCRdb holds only in-frame clones, not every one. The data show more than 90,000 clones, roughly 83% seen once. Material for sequencing was PBMCs. The receptor source for this set is a man younger than 35 in good health and CMV-seronegative.

This chain uses TRBV4-1 with TRBJ2-1; 12 nucleotides align to TRBD2. V lost 5 bases and J lost 10; bases outside the gene matches: 9. Germline V CDR1 and CDR2: MGHRA, YSYEKL. The CDR3 is 15 residues long. CDR3 bases: TGCGCCAGCAGCGCGACTAGCGGGAGCTGGGGCGAGCAGTTCTTC. Its protein product is CASSATSGSWGEQFF.

J is TRBJ2-2 and V is TRBV30, with D possibly matching TRBD2 (5 bases). The V and J ends lost 5 bases and 4 bases respectively, with 11 bases between them. Germline assignment: CDR1 GTSNPN and CDR2 SVGIG (reference sequence). CDR3 length: 13 amino acids. CDR3 loop: CAWDGVVTGELFF. The CDR3 DNA reads TGTGCCTGGGACGGGGTGGTCACCGGGGAGCTGTTTTTT.

The chain is built from TRBV7-8 and TRBJ2-3, with 10 bases fitting TRBD2. The CDR3 spans 17 residues. V was clipped by 1 base and J by 6 bases; unmatched bases: 10. Germline CDR1 SGHVS, CDR2 FQNEAQ. The CDR3 bases are TGTGCCAGCAGCTTAGTGAACCTAGCGGGAGTAACGGATACGCAGTATTTT. Translated: CASSLVNLAGVTDTQYF. The complete variable domain, with remaining parts taken from reference TRBV7-8 and TRBJ2-3, reads GAGVSQSPRYKVAKRGQDVALRCDPISGHVSLFWYQQALGQGPEFLTYFQNEAQLDKSGLPSDRFFAERPEGSVSTLKIQRTQQEDSAVYLCASSLVNLAGVTDTQYFGPGTRLTVL.

J is TRBJ2-7 and V is TRBV6-1; the D is unclear. The length of the CDR3 is 13 residues. V was clipped by 2 bases and J by 3 bases, with 8 bases between them. Germline V gene data show CDR1 as MNHNS and CDR2 as SASEGT. The CDR3 region is CASSERLGYEQYF. The CDR3 region has the DNA TGTGCCAGCAGTGAAAGACTGGGCTACGAGCAGTACTTC.

This chain joins TRBV6-1 and TRBJ2-7, with 10 positions matching TRBD1. The CDR3 totals 14 residues. CDR1 and CDR2 (germline): MNHNS, SASEGT. V lost 4 bases to trimming and J lost 5 bases; unmatched junction nucleotides: 5. The chain's CDR3 is CASSVDRGQNEQYF. Here the CDR3 DNA reads TGTGCCAGCAGTGTTGACAGGGGGCAGAACGAGCAGTACTTC.

This clone has just a few counts. The gene calls are TRBV11-1 and TRBJ1-3; possible D gene TRBD1, 5 bases. CDR1 and CDR2 from the germline V gene are SGHAT and FQDESV (reference sequence). V was pared by 4 bases and J by 2 bases, with 9 bases between. This CDR3 is 14 amino acids long. The CDR3 sequence: CASSSGTAGNTIYF. In nucleotides, the CDR3 is TGTGCCAGCAGCTCCGGGACTGCTGGAAACACCATATATTTT.

The chain combines TRBV19 with TRBJ1-2; D not resolved. The CDR3 loop spans 11 amino acids. CDR1 LNHDA and CDR2 SQIVND come from the germline V gene (reference sequence). The V gene lost 7 bases and the J gene lost 2 bases, with 5 bases spanning the gap. The CDR3: CASTLNYGYTF. For the CDR3, the DNA is TGTGCCAGTACTTTGAACTATGGCTACACCTTC.

The chain combines TRBV9 with TRBJ2-2; tentatively, D is TRBD1 (5 bases). The CDR3 loop spans 14 amino acids. Trimming pared 0 bases from V and 14 bases from J, leaving 17 bases between. Per the germline V gene, CDR1 is SGDLS and CDR2 is YYNGEE. As DNA, the CDR3 is TGTGCCAGCAGCGTAGCCCCCTCAGGGCTTGGCCTGTTTTTT. Protein sequence: CASSVAPSGLGLFF.

The rearrangement links TRBV4-1 to TRBJ2-7, with TRBD2 identical over 13 bases. The V gene end was trimmed by 5 bases and the J gene end by 4 bases; junction bases not matched to a gene: 8. In germline, CDR1 is MGHRA, CDR2 YSYEKL. The CDR3 extends over 16 amino acids. The CDR3 here is CASSTRTSGGGYEQYF. The CDR3 DNA reads TGCGCCAGCAGCACCCGGACTAGCGGGGGTGGGTACGAGCAGTACTTC.

The chain combines TRBV5-6 with TRBJ2-1; D is possibly TRBD1 (6 bases). The CDR3 runs to 13 residues. CDR1 is SGHDT and CDR2 is YYEEEE in the germline V gene. Trimming left V 0 bases short and J 6 bases short, with 7 bases between. This CDR3 reads CASSLGGRNEQFF. CDR3 bases: TGTGCCAGCAGCTTGGGGGGGCGCAATGAGCAGTTCTTC.

The chain joins TRBV12-5 to TRBJ2-7; TRBD2 agrees at 7 bases. The V gene's germline CDR1 is LGHNT and CDR2 FRNRAP. The V segment lost 0 bases and the J segment 2 bases; nucleotides outside the gene matches: 16. The CDR3 runs 19 residues. The CDR3 DNA is TGTGCTAGTGGTTTGGTATCGAGTGGGGGAGGGCCGAGTCCCTACGAGCAGTACTTC. It is translated as CASGLVSSGGGPSPYEQYF.

The chain joins TRBV5-6 to TRBJ2-3; D remains unclear. In germline, CDR1 is SGHDT, CDR2 YYEEEE. Between the trimmed V and J ends, which lost 4 bases and 4 bases, there was a span of 10 bases. The CDR3 spans 13 residues. The CDR3 here is CASSRSGSDTQYF. In nucleotides, the CDR3 is TGTGCCAGCAGCAGGAGTGGTTCAGATACGCAGTATTTT.

V gene TRBV2 combines with J gene TRBJ2-1; TRBD2 might be the D (6 bases). The CDR3 spans 15 residues. The V gene lost 9 bases and the J gene lost 10 bases, with 25 bases spanning the gap. Germline values: CDR1 SNHLY, CDR2 FYNNEI. Here the CDR3 reads CASSPRTTPDGEQFF. The CDR3 DNA reads TGTGCCAGTTCCCCCAGGACTACCCCCGACGGGGAGCAGTTCTTC.

This clone has only one observation. This chain links TRBV27 with TRBJ2-7; TRBD2 aligns across 8 bases. V shed 5 bases, J shed 10 bases, and the junction held 22 bases outside the gene matches. In germline, CDR1 is MNHEY, CDR2 SMNVEV (reference sequence). The CDR3 is 17 amino acids. CDR3 in amino acids: CASSLLPPGGAPRGQYF. The CDR3 DNA follows: TGTGCCAGCAGTCTCCTCCCGCCGGGAGGGGCCCCTCGGGGACAGTACTTC.

This chain links TRBV19 with TRBJ2-7; D gene uncertain. The CDR3 sequence is 13 residues long. Deletions cut 5 bases from V and 0 bases from J, with 8 bases between. Germline CDR1 reads LNHDA; CDR2 reads SQIVND (reference sequence). CDR3 DNA sequence: TGTGCCAGTAGTTATGCAGACTCCTACGAGCAGTACTTC. Protein product: CASSYADSYEQYF.

The V and J genes are TRBV19 and TRBJ2-7, with 9 bases that match TRBD2. This CDR3 has 11 amino acids. Germline V gene lookup returns CDR1 LNHDA and CDR2 SQIVND (reference sequence). J lost 6 bases, V lost 10 bases, and 4 bases had no gene match. The CDR3 DNA is TGTGCCACCGGGACTAGCACCGAGCAGTACTTC. Amino acids: CATGTSTEQYF.

In this sample, this clone turned up a few times. The chain joins TRBV9 to TRBJ2-7; perhaps TRBD1 as D (6 bases). With 4 bases removed from V and 5 bases from J, the gap between germline ends came to 16 bases. The germline V gene has CDR1 SGDLS and CDR2 YYNGEE. CDR3 length equals 14 residues. The CDR3 region is CASSSGRGSHEQYF. The CDR3 DNA sequence: TGTGCCAGCAGCTCCGGCAGGGGAAGCCACGAGCAGTACTTC.

This clone appeared a few times. The chain couples TRBV30 to TRBJ1-4; TRBD1 matches 10 bases. Germline V gene sequence: CDR1 GTSNPN, CDR2 SVGIG (reference sequence). The ends lost 3 bases at V and 8 bases at J; junction bases unmatched: 6. This CDR3 comprises 14 residues. In DNA form, the CDR3 reads TGTGCCTGGAGAGGGACAGGGGTAGGGGAAAAACTGTTTTTT. It is translated as CAWRGTGVGEKLFF.

The sample holds a few counts of this clone. The chain joins TRBV6-1 to TRBJ1-5; TRBD1 is a possible D gene (6 bases). V lost 7 bases to trimming and J lost 2 bases, with 15 bases between them. Germline values: CDR1 MNHNS, CDR2 SASEGT. CDR3 size: 15 residues. CDR3 DNA: TGTGCCAGCACCTCTAAGGACAGTGGCAATCAGCCCCAGCATTTT. Its protein is CASTSKDSGNQPQHF.

The chain is built from TRBV29-1 and TRBJ1-1; 9 bases fit TRBD1. J was trimmed by 4 bases and V by 4 bases; bases with no gene match: 10. The germline V gene has CDR1 SQVTM and CDR2 ANQGSEA. This CDR3 contains 15 residues. The DNA for the CDR3 is TGCAGCGTTGGGACAGGGGTCCCACCCCTCACTGAAGCTTTCTTT. It yields the protein CSVGTGVPPLTEAFF. The variable domain in full, with the rest retrieved from reference TRBV29-1 and TRBJ1-1, is SAVISQKPSRDICQRGTSLTIQCQVDSQVTMMFWYRQQPGQSLTLIATANQGSEATYESGFVIDKFPISRPNLTFSTLTVSNMSPEDSSIYLCSVGTGVPPLTEAFFGQGTRLTVV.

The chain links TRBV6-5 to TRBJ1-4, with D tentatively TRBD1 (5 bases). The V gene's germline CDR1 is MNHEY and CDR2 SVGAGI. The CDR3 loop spans 14 amino acids. Trimming cost V 3 bases and J 4 bases, with 9 bases left between them. CDR3 DNA sequence: TGTGCCAGCAGTTATAGACAGAATAATGAAAAACTGTTTTTT. Its translation is CASSYRQNNEKLFF.

The chain has TRBV5-1 and TRBJ2-2; 10 bases fit TRBD1. J was trimmed by 5 bases and V by 4 bases; bases with no gene match: 8. CDR3 length: 16 residues. Per germline, CDR1 SGHRS and CDR2 YFSETQ. CDR3 bases: TGCGCCAGCAGCCATTTAAGACAGGGGGCGACCGGGGAGCTGTTTTTT. Amino acid sequence: CASSHLRQGATGELFF.

The J gene is TRBJ1-2, the V gene TRBV5-1, with 11 bases matching TRBD1. The germline V gene has CDR1 SGHRS and CDR2 YFSETQ. CDR3 length: 15 amino acids. V dropped 0 bases and J dropped 8; count of bases not matched to a gene: 6. The CDR3 DNA reads as TGCGCCAGCAGCTTGGACGGACAGGGGGCGAGAGGCTACACCTTC. Amino acids: CASSLDGQGARGYTF.

V gene TRBV14 combines with J gene TRBJ2-7; the D gene is possibly TRBD1 (6 bases). This CDR3 comprises 16 residues. Trimming left V 5 bases short and J 6 bases short, with 23 bases between. Per germline, CDR1 SGHDN and CDR2 FVKESK. CDR3 protein: CASSWTASLILGEQYF. The CDR3 region has the DNA TGTGCCAGCAGCTGGACAGCGAGTCTGATCCTAGGCGAGCAGTACTTC.

The gene calls are TRBV6-5 and TRBJ2-1; 9 nucleotides agree with TRBD2. V lost 4 bases, J lost 4 bases, and 2 bases stayed unmatched. Germline V gene lookup returns CDR1 MNHEY and CDR2 SVGAGI. The CDR3 is 14 amino acids. As DNA, the CDR3 is TGTGCCAGCAGTTTAGCGGGAGCTTACAATGAGCAGTTCTTC. Its protein is CASSLAGAYNEQFF.